This entry lists 25 T cell receptor beta chains sequenced from one sample in a study of blood T cell repertoires in COVID-19. Some clones are missing from TCRdb's copy, which holds only in-frame ones; the method was immunoSEQ multiplex PCR. The sample holds hundreds of thousands of clones, around 92% seen once. Sequenced input: peripheral blood. The origin of the receptors is a woman aged 25 to 39 with COVID-19, enrolled during active disease.

V usage is TRBV19 and J usage is TRBJ2-3; D perhaps matches TRBD1 (6 bases). V was cut by 4 bases and J by 7 bases, with 18 bases left in between. CDR1 is LNHDA and CDR2 is SQIVND in the germline V gene (reference sequence). This CDR3 is built from 15 residues. The CDR3 sequence: CASSNPGTTRNTQYF. The CDR3 DNA sequence: TGTGCCAGTAGTAACCCCGGGACAACTCGTAATACGCAGTATTTT. The whole variable domain, filled in from reference TRBV19 and TRBJ2-3, reads DGGITQSPKYLFRKEGQNVTLSCEQNLNHDAMYWYRQDPGQGLRLIYYSQIVNDFQKGDIAEGYSVSREKKESFPLTVTSAQKNPTAFYLCASSNPGTTRNTQYFGPGTRLTVL.

The V gene is TRBV6-5, the J gene TRBJ2-2, with D maybe TRBD2 (5 bases). The ends were cut back, 5 bases at V and 2 bases at J, with 9 bases in the middle. Per the germline V gene, CDR1 is MNHEY and CDR2 is SVGAGI. The CDR3 length is 14 residues. The CDR3 reads CASSTTRNTGELFF. CDR3 coding DNA: TGTGCCAGCAGTACAACTAGAAACACCGGGGAGCTGTTTTTT.

The chain uses TRBV2 and TRBJ1-1, with D uncertain. The germline gives CDR1 SNHLY, CDR2 FYNNEI. There are 14 residues in the CDR3. V was shortened by 8 bases and J by 2 bases, with 15 bases between the two germline ends. The CDR3 sequence: CASGGSQKNTEAFF. The CDR3 nucleotides read TGTGCCAGCGGTGGTTCACAGAAAAACACTGAAGCTTTCTTT.

The V and J genes are TRBV5-6 and TRBJ2-7; TRBD1 agrees at 8 bases. V lost 0 bases, J lost 4 bases, and 9 bases stayed unmatched. Germline CDR1 and CDR2: SGHDT and YYEEEE. The CDR3 is made up of 16 amino acids. The CDR3 DNA sequence: TGTGCCAGCAGCTTGGATGGGACAGGCGCGTTTTACGAGCAGTACTTC. It codes for CASSLDGTGAFYEQYF. Full variable domain (remainder filled in from reference TRBV5-6 and TRBJ2-7): DAGVTQSPTHLIKTRGQQVTLRCSPKSGHDTVSWYQQALGQGPQFIFQYYEEEERQRGNFPDRFSGHQFPNYSSELNVNALLLGDSALYLCASSLDGTGAFYEQYFGPGTRLTVT.

This clone has only one observation. The genes are TRBV27 and TRBJ1-4; a possible D gene is TRBD1 (6 bases). Germline CDR1 reads MNHEY; CDR2 reads SMNVEV (reference sequence). There are 17 residues in the CDR3. V lost 3 bases and J 8 bases, leaving 22 bases between the germline ends. Here the CDR3 DNA reads TGTGCCAGCAGTTTCTCTTTCGGGGGGCCTCGGAAGGAAAAACTGTTTTTT. Translated: CASSFSFGGPRKEKLFF.

As concerns this clone: The same CDR3 also results from other DNA sequences found in this sample. The chain carries TRBV6-2 or TRBV6-3 and TRBJ2-1; TRBD2 might be the D (5 bases). Trimming took 3 bases from V and 3 from J, leaving 12 bases between them. The CDR3 spans 15 residues. Per the germline V gene, CDR1 is MNHEY and CDR2 is SVGEGT. The CDR3 region has the DNA TGTGCCAGCAGTTATGTCGCGGGCGTCTACAATGAGCAGTTCTTC. Amino acids: CASSYVAGVYNEQFF.

V is TRBV28 and J is TRBJ2-5; 8 nucleotides match TRBD1. The CDR3 spans 16 residues. The germline V gene has CDR1 MDHEN and CDR2 SYDVKM. J gave up 5 bases and V 2 bases, and 10 bases lay outside the gene matches. CDR3 nucleotides: TGTGCCAGCAGTTTACAGGGGACAGGAGGCGCGGAGACCCAGTACTTC. Protein product: CASSLQGTGGAETQYF.

The rearrangement joins TRBV27 to TRBJ2-2; TRBD2 is a possible D gene (6 bases). Germline V gene data show CDR1 as MNHEY and CDR2 as SMNVEV (reference sequence). The CDR3 length is 14 residues. Trimming pared 6 bases from V and 4 bases from J, leaving 12 bases between. The CDR3 DNA reads as TGTGCCAGCAGCAACGACGGGGGCACCGGGGAGCTGTTTTTT. This codes for CASSNDGGTGELFF.

The rearrangement links TRBV18 to TRBJ2-1; D gene uncertain. The CDR3 length is 16 residues. V lost 3 bases and J 8 bases, leaving 20 bases between the germline ends. Germline-derived CDR1 and CDR2 are KGHSH and LQKENI. The CDR3 bases are TGTGCCAGCTCACCTCACGCCCCCAGTCAGTATCATGAGCAGTTCTTC. Translated, it gives CASSPHAPSQYHEQFF.

The chain joins TRBV5-1 to TRBJ1-1; D possibly corresponds to TRBD1 (6 bases). The germline gives CDR1 SGHRS, CDR2 YFSETQ. The CDR3 is 15 residues long. Between the trimmed V and J ends, which lost 4 bases and 0 bases, there was a span of 13 bases. The CDR3 region has the DNA TGCGCCAGCAGCGAGTCACAGGGCATGAACACTGAAGCTTTCTTT. This gives the protein CASSESQGMNTEAFF.

The gene calls are TRBV28 and TRBJ2-2, with a possible D match to TRBD1 (5 bases). The CDR3 has 14 amino acids. The V end lost 2 bases, the J end lost 2 bases, and 6 bases lay between the germline ends. Germline assignment: CDR1 MDHEN and CDR2 SYDVKM. The CDR3 region is CASSLGQNTGELFF. The DNA for the CDR3 is TGTGCCAGCAGTTTAGGACAAAACACCGGGGAGCTGTTTTTT.

This sequence joins TRBV2 and TRBJ2-5; 9 bases map to TRBD2. CDR1 SNHLY and CDR2 FYNNEI come from the germline V gene. The CDR3 extends over 17 amino acids. After removal of 5 bases from V and 5 bases from J, the junction contained 15 bases not matched to a gene. CDR3 in amino acids: CASSTRLAAGGRETQYF. CDR3 coding DNA: TGTGCCAGCAGTACGCGCCTAGCAGCGGGGGGTCGGGAGACCCAGTACTTC. The whole variable domain, filled in from reference TRBV2 and TRBJ2-5, reads EPEVTQTPSHQVTQMGQEVILRCVPISNHLYFYWYRQILGQKVEFLVSFYNNEISEKSEIFDDQFSVERPDGSNFTLKIRSTKLEDSAMYFCASSTRLAAGGRETQYFGPGTRLLVL.

This clone was observed a single time. The V and J genes are TRBV6-5 and TRBJ2-1; 11 nucleotides match TRBD2. Germline CDR1 and CDR2: MNHEY and SVGAGI. V trimming: 5 bases; J trimming: 8 bases; junction bases outside the gene matches: 8. The length of the CDR3 is 15 residues. The CDR3 nucleotides read TGTGCCAGCAGTAACTTAGCGGGGGGGCCCTATGAGCAGTTCTTC. Protein sequence: CASSNLAGGPYEQFF.

The CDR3 protein is CASSFLLAGDTGELFF. The CDR3 region has the DNA TGCGCCAGCAGCTTCCTACTAGCGGGGGACACCGGGGAGCTGTTTTTT. The chain links TRBV5-1 to TRBJ2-2; 11 nucleotides agree with TRBD2. The CDR3 has 16 residues. Germline CDR1 reads SGHRS; CDR2 reads YFSETQ. The V and J ends lost 2 bases and 3 bases, in that order; junction bases with no gene match: 3.

The chain has TRBV3-1 (or the pseudogene TRBV3-2) and TRBJ2-7; 10 bases align to TRBD2. In germline, CDR1 is LGHDT, CDR2 YNNKEL (reference sequence). The V gene end was trimmed by 4 bases and the J gene end by 6 bases; junction bases not matched to a gene: 9. This CDR3 contains 15 residues. CDR3 bases: TGTGCCAGCAGCCCCACCTTTTTAGCGGGGGGCGAGCAGTACTTC. Amino acid sequence: CASSPTFLAGGEQYF.

The J gene is TRBJ2-2, the V gene TRBV6-2 or TRBV6-3; the match to TRBD2 covers 11 bases. The germline gives CDR1 MNHEY, CDR2 SVGEGT. The CDR3 is made up of 13 amino acids. Trimming at V came to 6 bases and at J to 9 bases, leaving 3 bases not matched to a gene. The CDR3 sequence is CASSLAGGRELFF. The CDR3 DNA reads as TGTGCCAGCAGCCTAGCGGGGGGTCGGGAGCTGTTTTTT.

V and J are TRBV5-5 and TRBJ1-3; 10 nucleotides agree with TRBD1. In germline, CDR1 is SGHKS, CDR2 YYEKEE (reference sequence). The J segment lost 0 bases and the V segment lost 4 bases, leaving 16 bases of the junction unmatched. The CDR3 loop spans 20 amino acids. CDR3 sequence reads: CASSPRILGQGPSSGNTIYF. CDR3 nucleotide sequence: TGTGCCAGCAGCCCACGTATTCTGGGACAGGGGCCCAGCTCTGGAAACACCATATATTTT.

The chain joins TRBV5-1 to TRBJ1-1; D may be TRBD1 (5 bases). Trimming shortened V by 1 base and J by 0 bases, and 10 bases separated the two germline ends. Per the germline V gene, CDR1 is SGHRS and CDR2 is YFSETQ. This CDR3 is 15 amino acids long. CDR3 in amino acids: CASSLREDMNTEAFF. Here the CDR3 DNA reads TGCGCCAGCAGCTTGAGGGAGGACATGAACACTGAAGCTTTCTTT.

The J gene is TRBJ1-6, the V gene TRBV30; 8 nucleotides match TRBD1. Unmatched junction bases numbered 6, after V lost 1 base and J lost 7 bases. Germline V gene sequence: CDR1 GTSNPN, CDR2 SVGIG (reference sequence). CDR3 length: 15 residues. The CDR3 bases are TGTGCCTGGAGTGGACAGGGGTATAGGAATTCACCCCTCCACTTT. Amino acids: CAWSGQGYRNSPLHF.

This rearrangement joins TRBV6-6 to TRBJ2-5; a weak D match, TRBD2 (6 bases). Trimming left V 8 bases short and J 5 bases short, with 21 bases between. The CDR3 runs to 15 residues. The germline CDR1 and CDR2 sequences are MNHNY and SVGAGI (reference sequence). DNA of the CDR3: TGTGCCAGCGGTAACCGGGACTCTAGTCGGGAGACCCAGTACTTC. Its protein is CASGNRDSSRETQYF.

This chain joins TRBV4-3 and TRBJ2-1; maybe TRBD2 (6 bases). The germline V gene has CDR1 LGHNA and CDR2 YSLEER. This CDR3 comprises 15 residues. Deletions cut 3 bases from V and 8 bases from J, with 17 bases between. The CDR3 sequence is CASSHDSARDYEQFF. The CDR3, as DNA: TGCGCCAGCAGCCACGATAGCGCCAGGGACTATGAGCAGTTCTTC.

The chain has TRBV18 and TRBJ2-3; 7 bases match TRBD1. The CDR3 sequence is 17 residues long. From germline, CDR1 is KGHSH and CDR2 LQKENI. V gave up 1 base and J gave up 0 bases; unmatched junction bases: 7. Here the CDR3 DNA reads TGTGCCAGCTCACCACAAGAAGGGGGCACAAGCACAGATACGCAGTATTTT. Amino acid sequence: CASSPQEGGTSTDTQYF. Full variable domain (missing parts from reference TRBV18 and TRBJ2-3): NAGVMQNPRHLVRRRGQEARLRCSPMKGHSHVYWYRQLPEEGLKFMVYLQKENIIDESGMPKERFSAEFPKEGPSILRIQQVVRGDSAAYFCASSPQEGGTSTDTQYFGPGTRLTVL.

This CDR3 reads CASIGQPGAGELFF. The CDR3 nucleotides are TGTGCCAGCATCGGTCAGCCAGGGGCCGGGGAGCTGTTTTTT. The chain links TRBV2 to TRBJ2-2; a weak D match, TRBD1 (6 bases). The CDR3 is 14 residues long. With 7 bases removed from V and 6 bases from J, the gap between germline ends came to 15 bases. CDR1 is SNHLY and CDR2 is FYNNEI in the germline V gene.

This chain connects TRBV6-2 or TRBV6-3 to TRBJ1-3; no definite D call. The CDR3 is 15 residues long. Trimming shortened V by 5 bases and J by 0 bases, and 11 bases separated the two germline ends. Germline CDR1 reads MNHEY; CDR2 reads SVGEGT. The CDR3 region is CASSDDTYSGNTIYF. CDR3 nucleotide sequence: TGTGCCAGCAGTGACGACACTTACTCTGGAAACACCATATATTTT.

V gene TRBV15 combines with J gene TRBJ2-3, with 9 bases aligning to TRBD2. Germline V gene lookup returns CDR1 LNHNV and CDR2 YYDKDF (reference sequence). This CDR3 is built from 15 residues. V lost 8 bases and J lost 2; bases outside the gene matches: 8. CDR3 residues: CATRGGGRDTDTQYF. CDR3 coding DNA: TGTGCCACCCGCGGGGGGGGGAGGGACACAGATACGCAGTATTTT.